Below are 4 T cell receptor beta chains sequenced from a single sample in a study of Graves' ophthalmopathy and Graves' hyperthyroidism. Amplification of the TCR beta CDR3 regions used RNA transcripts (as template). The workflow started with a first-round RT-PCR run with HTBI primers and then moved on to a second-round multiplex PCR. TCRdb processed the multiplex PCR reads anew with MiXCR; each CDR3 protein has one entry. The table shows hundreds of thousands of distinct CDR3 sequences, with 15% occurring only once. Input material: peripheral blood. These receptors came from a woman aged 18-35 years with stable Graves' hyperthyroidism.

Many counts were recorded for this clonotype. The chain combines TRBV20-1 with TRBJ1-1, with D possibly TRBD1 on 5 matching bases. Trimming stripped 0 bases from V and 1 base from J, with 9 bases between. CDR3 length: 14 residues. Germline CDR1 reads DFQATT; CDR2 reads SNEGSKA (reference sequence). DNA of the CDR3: TGCAGTGCTAGAGAGGTGGGACGGAACACTGAAGCTTTCTTT. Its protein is CSAREVGRNTEAFF.

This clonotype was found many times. CDR3 sequence (DNA): TGTGCCAGCAGCTTAGAGGCAGGGAATCAGCCCCAGCATTTT. As protein: CASSLEAGNQPQHF. The J gene is TRBJ1-5, the V gene TRBV11-2, with D possibly matching TRBD1 (5 bases). The germline V gene encodes CDR1 SGHAT and CDR2 FQNNGV. Between the trimmed V and J ends, which lost 0 bases and 4 bases, there was a span of 7 bases. The CDR3 covers 14 residues.

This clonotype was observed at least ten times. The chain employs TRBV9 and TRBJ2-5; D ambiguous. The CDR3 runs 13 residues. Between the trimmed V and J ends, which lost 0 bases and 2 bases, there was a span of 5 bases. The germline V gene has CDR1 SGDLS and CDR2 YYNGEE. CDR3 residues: CASSVDGQETQYF. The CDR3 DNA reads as TGTGCCAGCAGCGTAGACGGACAAGAGACCCAGTACTTC.

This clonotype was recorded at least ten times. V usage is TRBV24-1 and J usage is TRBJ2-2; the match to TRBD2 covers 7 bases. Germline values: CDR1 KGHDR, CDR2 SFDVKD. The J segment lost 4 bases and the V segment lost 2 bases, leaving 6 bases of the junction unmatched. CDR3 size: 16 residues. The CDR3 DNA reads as TGTGCCACCAGTGATTCGAAGCGGGGAATCACCGGGGAGCTGTTTTTT. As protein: CATSDSKRGITGELFF.